What follows are 3 T cell receptor beta chains derived from one specimen sequenced in a study of control samples from healthy donors and cancer patients. Generated by immunoSEQ multiplex PCR, the TCRdb table keeps only in-frame clones and is missing some. Of about 130,000 clones in the sample, about 88% are singletons; the top ten hold around 2%. Sequenced sample: blood. The receptor source for this set is a man aged 18 to 29 in good health.

The chain joins TRBV2 to TRBJ2-7; 9 nucleotides line up with TRBD2. V was clipped by 6 bases and J by 2 bases; unmatched bases: 5. CDR1 and CDR2 (germline): SNHLY, FYNNEI. The CDR3 is made up of 14 amino acids. CDR3 sequence (DNA): TGTGCCAGCAGGGAGACTAGCGGTACCTACGAGCAGTACTTC. Protein sequence: CASRETSGTYEQYF.

This chain joins TRBV2 and TRBJ1-1; TRBD1 aligns across 7 bases. J lost 4 bases, V lost 5 bases, and 13 bases had no gene match. From germline, CDR1 is SNHLY and CDR2 FYNNEI. The CDR3 length is 16 residues. The CDR3 spells CASSRTGTDWVTEAFF. DNA of the CDR3: TGTGCCAGCAGTCGGACGGGGACAGACTGGGTCACTGAAGCTTTCTTT.

This chain links TRBV4-1 with TRBJ1-5, with D unclear. This CDR3 is built from 15 residues. Germline V gives CDR1 MGHRA, CDR2 YSYEKL. Trimming pared 0 bases from V and 2 bases from J, leaving 8 bases between. The DNA for the CDR3 is TGCGCCAGCAGCCAAGATCCATATGGCAATCAGCCCCAGCATTTT. Encoded protein: CASSQDPYGNQPQHF.